This T cell receptor beta chain was obtained from a study of glioma-infiltrating T cells. This clonotype has a handful of counts. Trimming shortened V by 5 bases and J by 6 bases, and 11 bases separated the two germline ends. The CDR3 consists of 12 residues. The iRepertoire nested amplicon-rescue multiplex PCR amplified TCR alpha and beta CDR3s from RNA. MiXCR, run by TCRdb on the multiplex PCR reads, gives a single entry per CDR3 protein. The data hold around 97,000 distinct CDR3 sequences, with under 30% observed a single time. The V and J genes are TRBV12-3 or TRBV12-4 and TRBJ2-7, with a tentative D call TRBD2 (5 bases). The TCR was taken from a human donor with low-grade glioma or glioblastoma, undergoing nonglioma brain surgery, or in good health (not recorded which). The specimen was glioma tissue, nonneoplastic brain tissue, or PBMCs (not recorded which). The CDR3 DNA reads TGTGCCAGCAGTAAAGAGGGCACCGAGCAGTACTTC. Amino acid sequence: CASSKEGTEQYF.